The 29 T cell receptor beta chains below come from one sample, sequenced in a study of blood T cells in healthy people across ages. Through a sample-barcoded 5' primer and a J-beta primer mix, a second PCR was run for about 6 to 11 cycles. TCRdb ran MiXCR on the 5' RACE reads and lists one entry per CDR3 protein. The sample comprises some 890,000 distinct CDR3 sequences, around 29% of which are singletons, and 10% rests with the top ten. The sample was also linked to a second study, of T cells of mothers and their children.

Input material: blood. The receptors shown here come from a woman in her thirties or forties in good health.

This clonotype appeared many times. This rearrangement joins TRBV27 to TRBJ2-7, with D maybe TRBD1 (6 bases). V dropped 0 bases and J dropped 2 bases, with 8 bases sitting between them. Germline values: CDR1 MNHEY, CDR2 SMNVEV (reference sequence). The CDR3 runs 14 residues. The CDR3 bases are TGTGCCAGCAGTTTATCCTCAGGGGCCTACGAGCAGTACTTC. It codes for CASSLSSGAYEQYF.

Of note for this clonotype: One end of the junction fails to match germline, which may point to a read error. The chain links TRBV5-6 to TRBJ2-6; 11 bases match TRBD2. Germline V gene sequence: CDR1 SGHDT, CDR2 YYEEEE. This CDR3 is 18 amino acids long. The CDR3 bases are TGTGCCAGCAGCTTCCGACTAGCGGGGAACTCTGGGGCCAACGTCCCGACTTTC. As protein: CASSFRLAGNSGANVPTF.

The CDR3 nucleotides read TGCGCCAGCAGCCAAGAAAGGTCGGAAGAGGGCTATGGCTACACCTTC. Its translation: CASSQERSEEGYGYTF. The rearrangement joins TRBV4-3 to TRBJ1-2; D remains ambiguous. This CDR3 is 16 amino acids long. CDR1 LGHNA and CDR2 YSLEER come from the germline V gene. With 0 bases removed from V and 4 bases from J, the gap between germline ends came to 15 bases.

The table lists this clonotype with a few counts. This chain uses TRBV20-1 with TRBJ1-4; D unresolved. The CDR3 has 14 amino acids. Trimming stripped 1 base from V and 4 bases from J, with 10 bases between. In germline, CDR1 is DFQATT, CDR2 SNEGSKA (reference sequence). CDR3 region: CSARVGSYNEKLFF. Written as DNA, the CDR3 is TGCAGTGCTAGAGTGGGCAGTTATAATGAAAAACTGTTTTTT.

This clonotype has only a few counts. The chain joins TRBV27 to TRBJ2-1, with D perhaps TRBD1 (7 bases). This CDR3 has 15 amino acids. Germline lookup yields CDR1 MNHEY and CDR2 SMNVEV (reference sequence). V was shortened by 3 bases and J by 4 bases, with 13 bases between the two germline ends. The CDR3: CASSFAQGGYNEQFF. The DNA for the CDR3 is TGTGCCAGCAGTTTTGCCCAGGGGGGATACAATGAGCAGTTCTTC.

This clonotype has a count of ten or more. A junction end diverges from the germline sequence, so it may reflect a read error. This chain uses TRBV25-1 with TRBJ2-7; 7 nucleotides agree with TRBD1. There are 13 residues in the CDR3. Germline V lookup: CDR1 MGHDK, CDR2 SYGVNS. As DNA, the CDR3 is TGTGCCAGCAGTAAATACCAGGGGGAAGAGCAGTACTTC. This sequence encodes CASSKYQGEEQYF.

This clonotype was picked up one time. One junction end does not reproduce the germline sequence, and a read error may be involved. The chain combines TRBV7-8 with TRBJ2-1, with 9 bases matching TRBD2. The CDR3 covers 15 residues. The germline V gene has CDR1 SGHVS and CDR2 FQNEAQ. In nucleotides, the CDR3 is TGTACCAGCAGCCCCAGGACTAGCGCCTACAATGAGCAGTTCTTC. Protein product: CTSSPRTSAYNEQFF. The variable domain in full, completed from reference TRBV7-8 and TRBJ2-1, reads GAGVSQSPRYKVAKRGQDVALRCDPISGHVSLFWYQQALGQGPEFLTYFQNEAQLDKSGLPSDRFFAERPEGSVSTLKIQRTQQEDSAVYLCTSSPRTSAYNEQFFGPGTRLTVL.

Here the CDR3 reads CASSTSGRGSYNEQFF. For the CDR3, the DNA is TGTGCCAGCAGTACTAGCGGGAGGGGATCCTACAATGAGCAGTTCTTC. V and J are TRBV28 and TRBJ2-1, with TRBD2 identical over 13 bases. The CDR3 sequence is 16 residues long. V shed 5 bases, J shed 1 base, and the junction held 2 bases outside the gene matches. Germline CDR1 and CDR2: MDHEN and SYDVKM.

This clonotype was observed many times. The chain links TRBV7-2 to TRBJ2-3, with TRBD2 matching 14 bases. The CDR3 loop spans 20 amino acids. V shed 4 bases and J 0 bases; nucleotides not matched to a gene: 12. CDR1 and CDR2 from the germline V gene are SGHTA and FQGNSA. The CDR3 region is CASSSLGLAGGLRSTDTQYF. In DNA form, the CDR3 reads TGTGCCAGCAGCTCCCTCGGACTAGCGGGGGGCCTTCGTAGCACAGATACGCAGTATTTT.

This clonotype was seen more than once but under ten times. At one end, the junction sequence differs from germline, possibly due to a read error. J is TRBJ2-5 and V is TRBV12-3 or TRBV12-4, with no clear D. CDR3 length: 13 amino acids. The CDR3 spells CTSSLALGETQYF. The CDR3, as DNA: TGTACCAGCAGTTTGGCTCTCGGGGAGACCCAGTACTTC.

This clonotype was observed a few times. The chain couples TRBV6-2 or TRBV6-3 to TRBJ2-1; 13 bases line up with TRBD2. Trimming removed 7 bases from V and 4 bases from J; junction bases left unmatched: 7. There are 16 residues in the CDR3. Germline CDR1 is MNHEY and CDR2 is SVGEGT. CDR3 in amino acids: CASTRTSGGRYNEQFF. The CDR3 region has the DNA TGTGCCAGCACCCGGACTAGCGGGGGTAGATACAATGAGCAGTTCTTC.

V usage is TRBV29-1 and J usage is TRBJ2-3; 8 positions agree with TRBD2. The CDR3 contains 18 residues. The germline V gene has CDR1 SQVTM and CDR2 ANQGSEA. The V and J ends lost 0 bases and 5 bases, in that order; junction bases with no gene match: 16. The CDR3 reads CSVEDFWESTSGIDTQYF. The CDR3 DNA reads as TGCAGCGTTGAAGATTTCTGGGAATCTACTAGCGGAATAGATACGCAGTATTTT.

This clonotype has just a few counts. The chain uses TRBV7-9 and TRBJ2-2; TRBD2 aligns across 8 bases. In germline, CDR1 is SEHNR, CDR2 FQNEAQ (reference sequence). V gave up 5 bases and J gave up 3 bases; unmatched junction bases: 11. The CDR3 spans 17 residues. The CDR3: CASSPGGHLGHTGELFF. The CDR3 nucleotides read TGTGCCAGCAGCCCGGGGGGGCACCTCGGGCACACCGGGGAGCTGTTTTTT.

This clonotype has at least ten counts. J is TRBJ2-1 and V is TRBV2; TRBD2 matches 8 bases. Looked up from germline, CDR1 is SNHLY and CDR2 is FYNNEI. This CDR3 region has 15 residues. After removal of 3 bases from V and 2 bases from J, the junction contained 3 bases not matched to a gene. CDR3 region: CASSEGGGTYNEQFF. For the CDR3, the DNA is TGTGCCAGCAGTGAGGGCGGGGGGACCTACAATGAGCAGTTCTTC.

The table lists this clonotype with a few counts. The V gene is TRBV2, the J gene TRBJ2-3; D not resolved. The CDR3 totals 13 residues. With 7 bases removed from V and 0 bases from J, the gap between germline ends came to 8 bases. Germline values: CDR1 SNHLY, CDR2 FYNNEI. The CDR3 sequence is CASNRISTDTQYF. CDR3 bases: TGTGCCAGCAATAGAATTAGCACAGATACGCAGTATTTT.

This clonotype was counted at least ten times. The chain recombines TRBV5-1 with TRBJ2-7; 10 nucleotides align to TRBD1. The germline V gene has CDR1 SGHRS and CDR2 YFSETQ. The trim removed 4 bases at V and 3 bases at J, leaving 7 bases unmatched. This CDR3 is 15 amino acids long. This CDR3 reads CASSPGTGALYEQYF. The CDR3 nucleotides are TGCGCCAGCAGCCCGGGGACAGGGGCCCTCTACGAGCAGTACTTC.

This clonotype was found a few times. V gene TRBV21-1 combines with J gene TRBJ2-7; the table assigns TRBD1, which was not confirmed against the DNA. TRBV21-1 is noted as a pseudogene. The CDR3 contains 13 residues. The CDR3 loop is CALPRTGRYEQYF. CDR3 DNA sequence: TGTGCCTTGCCGCGGACCGGGCGCTACGAGCAGTACTTC.

This clonotype was observed many times. The chain uses TRBV20-1 and TRBJ2-7, with 7 bases matching TRBD1. V was clipped by 0 bases and J by 4 bases; unmatched bases: 6. The germline V gene encodes CDR1 DFQATT and CDR2 SNEGSKA (reference sequence). This CDR3 contains 14 residues. The CDR3 loop is CSARDQTGMYEQYF. DNA of the CDR3: TGCAGTGCTAGAGATCAGACAGGGATGTACGAGCAGTACTTC.

In this sample, this clonotype turned up once. The V call is TRBV7-9, the J call TRBJ1-4, with 7 bases identical to TRBD1. CDR3 length: 15 amino acids. Germline-derived CDR1 and CDR2 are SEHNR and FQNEAQ (reference sequence). After removal of 8 bases from V and 2 bases from J, the junction contained 8 bases not matched to a gene. The CDR3: CASSKPTGTNEKLFF. The CDR3 coding sequence is TGTGCCAGCTCAAAACCGACAGGGACTAATGAAAAACTGTTTTTT.

At least ten counts were recorded for this clonotype. This chain links TRBV5-1 with TRBJ2-7; no clear D gene. The CDR3 runs 13 residues. V was cut by 0 bases and J by 3 bases, with 7 bases left in between. CDR1 is SGHRS and CDR2 is YFSETQ in the germline V gene. The CDR3 is CASSLEQIYEQYF. The CDR3 DNA is TGCGCCAGCAGCTTGGAACAGATCTACGAGCAGTACTTC.

This clonotype was seen more than once but under ten times. The CDR3 nucleotides are TGTGCCAGCTCACCAAGGAAAGGTCGACAGGGGGTCTATGGCTACACCTTC. It specifies CASSPRKGRQGVYGYTF. The rearrangement uses TRBV18 and TRBJ1-2; 9 positions match TRBD1. The CDR3 loop spans 17 amino acids. The trim removed 2 bases at V and 4 bases at J, leaving 11 bases unmatched. Germline values: CDR1 KGHSH, CDR2 LQKENI.

This clonotype was counted between two and nine times. The J gene is TRBJ2-3, the V gene TRBV7-9; D is perhaps TRBD1 or TRBD2 (5 bases each). The germline gives CDR1 SEHNR, CDR2 FQNEAQ (reference sequence). V was clipped by 4 bases and J by 2 bases, with 16 bases between them. The CDR3 covers 16 residues. The CDR3 reads CASSSSGTSATDTQYF. As DNA, the CDR3 is TGTGCCAGCAGCTCCTCCGGGACCTCGGCCACAGATACGCAGTATTTT.

This clonotype has just a few counts. The genes are TRBV7-2 and TRBJ1-1; no definite D call. Germline V gene data show CDR1 as SGHTA and CDR2 as FQGNSA. The CDR3 totals 13 residues. The germline V and J ends were trimmed by 1 base and 4 bases, with 7 bases remaining between them. The CDR3 region is CASSLGAVTEAFF. The CDR3 nucleotides are TGTGCCAGCAGCTTAGGGGCAGTCACTGAAGCTTTCTTT.

As regards this clonotype: A much larger clone differs by one base, so this may be a read error. CDR3 bases: TGTGCCAGCAGCCAAGATCCGGACTGGACTAGGTACGAGCAGTACTTC. It translates to CASSQDPDWTRYEQYF. The chain has TRBV3-1 and TRBJ2-5; 7 nucleotides line up with TRBD2. The J call may be incorrect, as the DNA end agrees better with TRBJ2-7. Germline lookup yields CDR1 LGHDT and CDR2 YNNKEL (reference sequence). CDR3 length: 16 amino acids.

In this sample, this clonotype turned up many times. The chain links TRBV12-3 or TRBV12-4 to TRBJ2-7, with 11 bases lining up with TRBD2. Germline trimming cut 6 bases from V and 2 bases from J; bases unmatched to any gene: 6. This CDR3 contains 15 residues. This chain's CDR3 is CASSLTSGTTYEQYF. CDR3 in DNA: TGTGCCAGCAGCCTGACTAGCGGGACGACCTACGAGCAGTACTTC.

This clonotype has only a few counts. The rearrangement links TRBV5-1 to TRBJ2-4, with no clear D. Per germline, CDR1 SGHRS and CDR2 YFSETQ. V was cut by 0 bases and J by 0 bases, with 16 bases left in between. The CDR3 totals 18 residues. CDR3 amino acids: CASSLDLGWALAKNIQYF. The CDR3 DNA is TGCGCCAGCAGCTTGGATCTGGGGTGGGCCCTAGCCAAAAACATTCAGTACTTC.

This chain links TRBV27 with TRBJ1-2; D not certain. V shed 6 bases and J shed 6 bases, with 17 bases lying between them. The V gene's germline CDR1 is MNHEY and CDR2 SMNVEV (reference sequence). This CDR3 has 14 residues. The CDR3 bases are TGTGCCAGCAGGATAGGGATCTCATCGGATGGCTACACCTTC. Translated, it gives CASRIGISSDGYTF.

This clonotype has just a few counts. The rearrangement uses TRBV10-3 and TRBJ1-1, with 8 bases lining up with TRBD1. This CDR3 is 15 amino acids long. The V and J ends lost 4 bases and 3 bases, in that order; junction bases with no gene match: 7. CDR1 is ENHRY and CDR2 is SYGVKD in the germline V gene. The CDR3 bases are TGTGCCATCAGTGTAAGACAGGGGTTCGACACTGAAGCTTTCTTT. It codes for CAISVRQGFDTEAFF.

This clonotype was seen only a few times. The chain couples TRBV5-1 to TRBJ2-5; D gene ambiguous. Trimming cost V 3 bases and J 2 bases, with 14 bases left between them. Germline assignment: CDR1 SGHRS and CDR2 YFSETQ. The CDR3 has 15 residues. For the CDR3, the DNA is TGCGCCAGCAGCTCCGGTAGGGCGGCTCAAGAGACCCAGTACTTC. This sequence encodes CASSSGRAAQETQYF.